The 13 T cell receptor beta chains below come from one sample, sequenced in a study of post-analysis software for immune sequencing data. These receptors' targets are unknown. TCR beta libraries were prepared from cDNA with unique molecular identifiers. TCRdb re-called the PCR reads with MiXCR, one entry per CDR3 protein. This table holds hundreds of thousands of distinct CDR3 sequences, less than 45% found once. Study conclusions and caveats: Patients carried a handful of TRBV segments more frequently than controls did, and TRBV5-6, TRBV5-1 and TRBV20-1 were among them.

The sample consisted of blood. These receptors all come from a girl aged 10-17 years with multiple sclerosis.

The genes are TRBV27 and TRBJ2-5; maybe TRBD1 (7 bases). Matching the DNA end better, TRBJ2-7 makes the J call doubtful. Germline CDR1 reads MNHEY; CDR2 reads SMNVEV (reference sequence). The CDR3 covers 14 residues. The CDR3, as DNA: TGTGCCAGCAGCAGGGGGGACAGTAGGTACGAGCAGTACTTC. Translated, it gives CASSRGDSRYEQYF.

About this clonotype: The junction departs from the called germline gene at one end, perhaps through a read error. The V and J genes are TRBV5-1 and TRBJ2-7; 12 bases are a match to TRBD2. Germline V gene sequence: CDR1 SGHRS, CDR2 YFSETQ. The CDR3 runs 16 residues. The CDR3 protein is CASSSGLAGSSYEQYF. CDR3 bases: TGTGCCAGCAGTTCCGGACTAGCGGGGAGCTCCTACGAGCAGTACTTC.

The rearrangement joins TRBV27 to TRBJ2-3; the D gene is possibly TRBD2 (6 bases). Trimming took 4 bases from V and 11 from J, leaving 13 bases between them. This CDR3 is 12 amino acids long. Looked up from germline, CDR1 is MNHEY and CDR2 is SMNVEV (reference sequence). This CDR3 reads CASSSREEKQYF. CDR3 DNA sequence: TGTGCCAGCAGTTCCAGGGAGGAGAAGCAGTATTTT.

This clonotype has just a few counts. This CDR3 reads CASSSQKSGTDNQPQHF. In DNA form, the CDR3 reads TGTGCCAGCAGTTCGCAGAAATCCGGGACAGACAATCAGCCCCAGCATTTT. V gene TRBV27 combines with J gene TRBJ1-5, with TRBD1 identical over 7 bases. The length of the CDR3 is 17 residues. Per the germline V gene, CDR1 is MNHEY and CDR2 is SMNVEV (reference sequence). The junction had 12 bases not matched to a gene; V was cut back by 4 bases and J by 3 bases.

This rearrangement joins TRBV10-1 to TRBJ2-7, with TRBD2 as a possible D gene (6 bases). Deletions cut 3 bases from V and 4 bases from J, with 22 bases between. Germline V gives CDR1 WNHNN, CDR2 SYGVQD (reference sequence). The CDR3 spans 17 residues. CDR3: CASSEVIVSGFFYEQYF. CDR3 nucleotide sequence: TGCGCCAGCAGTGAAGTTATTGTGAGCGGGTTCTTTTACGAGCAGTACTTC.

CDR3: CASSPRLAGGPYNEQYF. In DNA, the CDR3 is TGTGCCAGCAGTCCGCGACTAGCGGGAGGCCCCTACAATGAGCAGTACTTC. The chain is built from TRBV12-3 or TRBV12-4 and TRBJ2-1; 13 nucleotides line up with TRBD2. The tail of the sequence fits TRBJ2-7 better, so the J call may be wrong. The CDR3 contains 17 residues.

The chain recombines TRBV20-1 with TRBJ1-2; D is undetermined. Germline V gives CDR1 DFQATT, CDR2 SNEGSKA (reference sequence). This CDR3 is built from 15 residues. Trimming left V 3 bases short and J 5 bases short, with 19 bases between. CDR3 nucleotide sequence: TGCAGTGCTAGTAGCCTTTTGGGCGGAAATTATGGCTACACCTTC. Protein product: CSASSLLGGNYGYTF.

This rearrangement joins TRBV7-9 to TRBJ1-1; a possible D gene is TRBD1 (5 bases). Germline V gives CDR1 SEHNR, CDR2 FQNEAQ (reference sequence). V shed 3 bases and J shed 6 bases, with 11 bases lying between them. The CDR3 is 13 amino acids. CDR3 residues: CASSLTGPPEAFF. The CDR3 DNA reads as TGTGCCAGCAGCTTGACGGGACCGCCTGAAGCTTTCTTT.

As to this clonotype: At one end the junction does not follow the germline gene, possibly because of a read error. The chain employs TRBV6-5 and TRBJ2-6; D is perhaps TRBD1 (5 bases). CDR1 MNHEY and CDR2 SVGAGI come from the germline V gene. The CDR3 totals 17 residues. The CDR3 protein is CASSYGSVLSGANVPTF. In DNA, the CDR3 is TGTGCCAGCAGTTACGGCAGCGTACTCTCTGGGGCCAACGTCCCGACTTTC.

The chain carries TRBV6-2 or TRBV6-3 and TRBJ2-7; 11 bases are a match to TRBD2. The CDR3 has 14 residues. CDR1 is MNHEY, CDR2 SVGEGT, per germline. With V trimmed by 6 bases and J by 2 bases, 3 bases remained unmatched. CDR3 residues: CASSETSGTYEQYF. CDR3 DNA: TGTGCCAGCAGCGAGACTAGCGGGACCTACGAGCAGTACTTC.

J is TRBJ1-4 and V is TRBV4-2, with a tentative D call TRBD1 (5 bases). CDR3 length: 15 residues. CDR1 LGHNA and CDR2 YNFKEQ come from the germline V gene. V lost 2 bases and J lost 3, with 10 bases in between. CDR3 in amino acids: CASSQLGAANEKLFF. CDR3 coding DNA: TGTGCCAGCAGCCAACTAGGGGCGGCTAATGAAAAACTGTTTTTT.

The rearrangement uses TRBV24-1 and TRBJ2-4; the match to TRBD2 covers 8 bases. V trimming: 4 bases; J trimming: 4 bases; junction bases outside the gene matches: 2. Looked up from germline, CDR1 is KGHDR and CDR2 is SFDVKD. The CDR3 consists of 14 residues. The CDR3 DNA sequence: TGTGCCACCAGTGACGGGACTAGAAAAAACATTCAGTACTTC. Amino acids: CATSDGTRKNIQYF.

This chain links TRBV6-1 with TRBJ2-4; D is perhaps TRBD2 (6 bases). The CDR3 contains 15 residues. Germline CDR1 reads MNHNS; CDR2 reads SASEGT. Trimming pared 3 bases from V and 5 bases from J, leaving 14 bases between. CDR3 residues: CASSDWRGEENIQYF. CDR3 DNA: TGTGCCAGCAGTGATTGGCGAGGGGAGGAAAACATTCAGTACTTC.